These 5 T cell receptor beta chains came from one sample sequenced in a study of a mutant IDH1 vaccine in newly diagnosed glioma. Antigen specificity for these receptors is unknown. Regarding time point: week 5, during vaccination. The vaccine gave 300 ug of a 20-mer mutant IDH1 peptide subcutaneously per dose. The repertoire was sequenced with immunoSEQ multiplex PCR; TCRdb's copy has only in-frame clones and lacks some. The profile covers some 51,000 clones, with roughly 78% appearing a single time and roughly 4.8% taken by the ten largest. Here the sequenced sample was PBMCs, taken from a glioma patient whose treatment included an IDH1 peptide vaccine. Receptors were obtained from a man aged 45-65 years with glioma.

The CDR3 DNA reads as TGTGCCAGCAGTAATCCAGGGAGGAACACCGGGGAGCTGTTTTTT. Its translation is CASSNPGRNTGELFF. V and J are TRBV28 and TRBJ2-2; the D call may be TRBD1 or TRBD2 (5 bases each). Germline CDR1 is MDHEN and CDR2 is SYDVKM. The CDR3 has 15 residues. The V gene lost 5 bases and the J gene lost 1 base, with 11 bases spanning the gap. Full variable domain (missing parts from reference TRBV28 and TRBJ2-2): DVKVTQSSRYLVKRTGEKVFLECVQDMDHENMFWYRQDPGLGLRLIYFSYDVKMKEKGDIPEGYSVSREKKERFSLILESASTNQTSMYLCASSNPGRNTGELFFGEGSRLTVL.

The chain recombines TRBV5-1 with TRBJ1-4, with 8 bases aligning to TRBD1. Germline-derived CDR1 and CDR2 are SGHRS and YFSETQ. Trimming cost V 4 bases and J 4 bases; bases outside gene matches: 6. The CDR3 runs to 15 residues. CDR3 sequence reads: CASSLQGADNEKLFF. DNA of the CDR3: TGCGCCAGCAGCCTCCAGGGGGCGGATAATGAAAAACTGTTTTTT.

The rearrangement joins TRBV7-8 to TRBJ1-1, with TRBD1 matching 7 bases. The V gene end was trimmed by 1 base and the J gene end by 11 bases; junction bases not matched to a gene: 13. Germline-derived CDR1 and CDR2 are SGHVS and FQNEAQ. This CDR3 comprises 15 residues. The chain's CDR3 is CASSLGSGGIGLAFF. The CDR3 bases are TGTGCCAGCAGCTTAGGATCAGGGGGGATTGGGTTGGCTTTCTTT. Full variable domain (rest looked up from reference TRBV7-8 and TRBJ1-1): GAGVSQSPRYKVAKRGQDVALRCDPISGHVSLFWYQQALGQGPEFLTYFQNEAQLDKSGLPSDRFFAERPEGSVSTLKIQRTQQEDSAVYLCASSLGSGGIGLAFFGQGTRLTVV.

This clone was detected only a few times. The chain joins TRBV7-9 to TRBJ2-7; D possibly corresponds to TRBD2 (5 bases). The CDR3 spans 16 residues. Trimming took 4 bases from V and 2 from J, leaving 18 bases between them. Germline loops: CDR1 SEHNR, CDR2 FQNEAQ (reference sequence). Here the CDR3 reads CASSSLGISSTYEQYF. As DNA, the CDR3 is TGTGCCAGCAGCTCCCTCGGGATCTCGTCCACCTACGAGCAGTACTTC.

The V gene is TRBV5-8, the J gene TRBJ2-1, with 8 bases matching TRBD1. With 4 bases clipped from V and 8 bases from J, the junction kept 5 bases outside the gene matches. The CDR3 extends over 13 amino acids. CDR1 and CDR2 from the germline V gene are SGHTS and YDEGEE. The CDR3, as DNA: TGTGCCAGCAGCACACAACAGGGGGATGAGCAGTTCTTC. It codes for CASSTQQGDEQFF.